This TCR beta chain is drawn from a study of OX40 agonist ivuxolimab in advanced cancers. Regarding the study as a whole: Dosing at 0.1 to 3.0 mg/kg was accompanied by clonal expansion of CD4+ and CD8+ blood T cells by week 6. Expanded clones were, on average, more numerous in CD8+ T cells than in CD4+.

Cycle 7 day 1, cycle 4 day 1, and baseline were the timepoints at which blood was sampled. Concerning this clone itself: What it binds is unknown.

Assay used: immunoSEQ multiplex PCR; TCRdb lists only in-frame clones, some missing. The table lists about 83,000 clones, roughly 89% of them singletons. The source of this sequence is an adult with an advanced solid tumor such as melanoma, head and neck, liver or kidney cancer. Material: CD4+ or CD8+ T cells sorted from blood, obtained in a trial of the OX40 agonist ivuxolimab.

The CDR3 DNA sequence: TGTGCCAGCAGTACCCCCCGGGACCCCAATCAGCCCCAGCATTTT. This gives the protein CASSTPRDPNQPQHF. The V call is TRBV28, the J call TRBJ1-5; a possible D gene is TRBD1 (5 bases). Deletions cut 5 bases from V and 3 bases from J, with 14 bases between. Germline V gene lookup returns CDR1 MDHEN and CDR2 SYDVKM. The CDR3 covers 15 residues.